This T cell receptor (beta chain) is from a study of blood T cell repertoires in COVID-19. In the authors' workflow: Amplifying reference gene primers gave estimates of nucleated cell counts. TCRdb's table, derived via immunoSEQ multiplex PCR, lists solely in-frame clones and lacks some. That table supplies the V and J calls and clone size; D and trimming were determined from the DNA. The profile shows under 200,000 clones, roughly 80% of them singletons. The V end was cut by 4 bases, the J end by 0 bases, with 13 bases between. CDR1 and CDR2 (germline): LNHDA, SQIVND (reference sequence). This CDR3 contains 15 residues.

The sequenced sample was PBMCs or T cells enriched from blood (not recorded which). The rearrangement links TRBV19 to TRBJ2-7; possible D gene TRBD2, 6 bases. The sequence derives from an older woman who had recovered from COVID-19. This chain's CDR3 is CASSTGGVSSYEQYF. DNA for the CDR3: TGTGCCAGTAGTACCGGGGGTGTATCCTCCTACGAGCAGTACTTC.